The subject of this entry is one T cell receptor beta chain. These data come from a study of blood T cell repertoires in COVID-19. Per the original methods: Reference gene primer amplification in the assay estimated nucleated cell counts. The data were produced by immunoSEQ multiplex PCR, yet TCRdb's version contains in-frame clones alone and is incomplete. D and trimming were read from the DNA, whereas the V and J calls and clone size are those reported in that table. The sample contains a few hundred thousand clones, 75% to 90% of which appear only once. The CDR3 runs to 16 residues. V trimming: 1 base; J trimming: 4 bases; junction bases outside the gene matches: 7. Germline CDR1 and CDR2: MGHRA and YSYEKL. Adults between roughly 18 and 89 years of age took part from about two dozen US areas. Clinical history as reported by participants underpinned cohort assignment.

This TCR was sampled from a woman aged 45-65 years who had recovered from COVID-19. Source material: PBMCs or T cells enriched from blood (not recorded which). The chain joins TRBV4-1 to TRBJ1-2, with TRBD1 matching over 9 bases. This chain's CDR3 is CASSQGPLTGGYGYTF. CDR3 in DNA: TGCGCCAGCAGCCAAGGGCCCTTGACAGGGGGCTATGGCTACACCTTC.